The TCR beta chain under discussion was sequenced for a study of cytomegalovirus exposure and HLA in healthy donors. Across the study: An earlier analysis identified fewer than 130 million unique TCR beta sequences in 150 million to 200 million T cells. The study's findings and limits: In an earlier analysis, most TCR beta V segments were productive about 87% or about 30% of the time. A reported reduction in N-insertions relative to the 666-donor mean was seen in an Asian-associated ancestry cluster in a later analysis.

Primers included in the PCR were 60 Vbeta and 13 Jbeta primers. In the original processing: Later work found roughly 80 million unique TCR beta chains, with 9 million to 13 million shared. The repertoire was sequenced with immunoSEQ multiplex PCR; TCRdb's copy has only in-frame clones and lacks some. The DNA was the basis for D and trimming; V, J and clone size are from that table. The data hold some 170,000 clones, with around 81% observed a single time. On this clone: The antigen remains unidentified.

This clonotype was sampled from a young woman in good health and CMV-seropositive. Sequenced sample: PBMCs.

The CDR3 sequence: CASSETSGGIIQYF. Written as DNA, the CDR3 is TGTGCCAGCAGTGAGACTAGCGGGGGGATTATTCAGTACTTC. The chain uses TRBV2 and TRBJ2-4, with TRBD2 matching over 13 bases. This CDR3 region has 14 residues. CDR1 and CDR2 (germline): SNHLY, FYNNEI. The junction had 3 bases not matched to a gene; V was cut back by 3 bases and J by 10 bases.